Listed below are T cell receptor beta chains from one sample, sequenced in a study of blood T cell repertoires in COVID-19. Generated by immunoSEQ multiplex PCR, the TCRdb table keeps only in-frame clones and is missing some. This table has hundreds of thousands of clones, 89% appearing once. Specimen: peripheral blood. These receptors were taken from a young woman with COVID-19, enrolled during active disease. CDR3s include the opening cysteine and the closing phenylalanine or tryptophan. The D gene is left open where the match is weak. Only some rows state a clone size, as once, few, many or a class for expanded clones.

DNA: TGTGCCAGCTCACCGCCCTTACAGGGGGGATACACTGAAGCTTTCTTT
CDR3: CASSPPLQGGYTEAFF
J: TRBJ1-1
size: .
V: TRBV18
D: TRBD1

DNA: TGTGCCAGCAGTTCGGCTGGGGGGGGAAATGAGCAGTTCTTC
CDR3: CASSSAGGGNEQFF
J: TRBJ2-1
size: .
V: TRBV27
D: TRBD2

DNA: TGTGCCAGCGAGGGACTAGCGGGAGGCGAAGGGATTTTAGATACGCAGTATTTT
CDR3: CASEGLAGGEGILDTQYF
J: TRBJ2-3
size: .
V: TRBV2
D: TRBD2

DNA: TGCGCCAGCAGCCAAGTTCTTCCCCGGGAGGGAAAAGCTTTCTTT
CDR3: CASSQVLPREGKAFF
J: TRBJ1-1
size: .
V: TRBV4-1
D: .

DNA: TGTGCCAGCAGCCTAAGGACAGGGAATAATGAAAAACTGTTTTTT
CDR3: CASSLRTGNNEKLFF
J: TRBJ1-4
size: .
V: TRBV9
D: TRBD1

DNA: TGCGCCAGCAGCCGGGACTTAAACACCGGGGAGCTGTTTTTT
CDR3: CASSRDLNTGELFF
J: TRBJ2-2
size: few
V: TRBV10-1
D: .

DNA: TGTGCCAGCAGCCAAGCTGCAGGGACTAACTATGGCTACACCTTC
CDR3: CASSQAAGTNYGYTF
J: TRBJ1-2
size: .
V: TRBV3-1/TRBV3-2
D: .

DNA: TGTGCCAGCAGTTACGAACAGGGAGTATTATCACCCCTCCACTTT
CDR3: CASSYEQGVLSPLHF
J: TRBJ1-6
size: .
V: TRBV6-6
D: .

DNA: TGTGCCACCAGTGATTCAGCGACAGGGTCTATTGGCTACACCTTC
CDR3: CATSDSATGSIGYTF
J: TRBJ1-2
size: .
V: TRBV24-1
D: TRBD1

DNA: TGTGCCAGCAGCTTGGACAGCGAAAAACTGTTTTTT
CDR3: CASSLDSEKLFF
J: TRBJ1-4
size: .
V: TRBV7-9
D: .

DNA: TGCGCCAGCAGCCAACGTCCAGCGGGAGTGACAGATACGCAGTATTTT
CDR3: CASSQRPAGVTDTQYF
J: TRBJ2-3
size: .
V: TRBV4-1
D: TRBD2

DNA: TGCGCCAGCAGCTTGGAGAGTAGCGGGGGGGTCTATGTTTACGAGCAGTACTTC
CDR3: CASSLESSGGVYVYEQYF
J: TRBJ2-7
size: .
V: TRBV5-1
D: TRBD2

DNA: TGTGCCAGCAGCTTTGGGGACGGGAGCACTGAAGCTTTCTTT
CDR3: CASSFGDGSTEAFF
J: TRBJ1-1
size: once
V: TRBV7-2
D: .

DNA: TGCGCCACCGGCCCGGGACAGAGCCACGAGCAGTACTTC
CDR3: CATGPGQSHEQYF
J: TRBJ2-7
size: .
V: TRBV10-1
D: TRBD1

DNA: TGTGCCAGCAGCCCCGACCCACAGGGGGCGCTTAACTATGGCTACACCTTC
CDR3: CASSPDPQGALNYGYTF
J: TRBJ1-2
size: .
V: TRBV7-2
D: TRBD1

DNA: TGCGCCAGCAGCTTGCCCGGGGGGGGCACCGGGGAGCTGTTTTTT
CDR3: CASSLPGGGTGELFF
J: TRBJ2-2
size: .
V: TRBV5-1
D: TRBD2

DNA: TGTGCCAGCAGTTTACCCCGACAGGGCGTCTATGGCTACACCTTC
CDR3: CASSLPRQGVYGYTF
J: TRBJ1-2
size: .
V: TRBV28
D: TRBD1

DNA: TGTGCCTGGAGTCGGACAGACCAGGAGCCCCAGCATTTT
CDR3: CAWSRTDQEPQHF
J: TRBJ1-5
size: .
V: TRBV30
D: .

DNA: TGTGCCACCAGAAGAGGGGGGGGGTTGAATCAGCCCCAGCATTTT
CDR3: CATRRGGGLNQPQHF
J: TRBJ1-5
size: few
V: TRBV6-5
D: .

DNA: TGTGCCAGCAGCCTTGGGCCTCCCCAAGAGACCCAGTACTTC
CDR3: CASSLGPPQETQYF
J: TRBJ2-5
size: .
V: TRBV11-2
D: .

DNA: TGCGCCAGCAGCCAAAGACTGGGGGGGGGTAGCAATCAGCCCCAGCATTTT
CDR3: CASSQRLGGGSNQPQHF
J: TRBJ1-5
size: once
V: TRBV4-3
D: .

DNA: TGTGCCAGCAAGCTAGCGATTGGTTCAGATACGCAGTATTTT
CDR3: CASKLAIGSDTQYF
J: TRBJ2-3
size: .
V: TRBV5-8
D: .

DNA: TGTGCCAGTCGCGGGGAGTCGTCTACTGAAGCTTTCTTT
CDR3: CASRGESSTEAFF
J: TRBJ1-1
size: .
V: TRBV19
D: .